These T cell receptor beta chains were read from a single sample in a study of shared clonotypes between healthy human individuals. Clones were sequenced by immunoSEQ multiplex PCR, and TCRdb holds only the in-frame ones, with some missing. The sample carries over a million clones, 75% to 80% recorded once. The specimen sequenced was memory CD4+ T cells from PBMCs. The receptors originated from a man between 18 and 29 years old in good health. Some clones in this sample may be carry-over from other donors' samples. CDR3s include the opening cysteine and the closing phenylalanine or tryptophan. The D gene is left open where the match is weak. Only some rows state a clone size, as once, few, many or a class for expanded clones.

cdr3_length: 11; j_call: TRBJ1-1; v_call: TRBV10-3; d_call: TRBD1; clone_size: -; cdr3_nt: TGTGCCAGCACAGGGGAGACTGAAGCTTTCTTT; cdr3_aa: CASTGETEAFF
cdr3_length: 14; j_call: TRBJ2-7; v_call: TRBV28; d_call: TRBD2; clone_size: -; cdr3_nt: TGTGCCAGCAGCAGGGGACTAGCGGTAGGCGAGCAGTACTTC; cdr3_aa: CASSRGLAVGEQYF
cdr3_length: 17; j_call: TRBJ2-1; v_call: TRBV18; d_call: TRBD2; clone_size: -; cdr3_nt: TGTGCCAGCTCACCTCCGGGACTAGCGGGAGCCTACAATGAGCAGTTCTTC; cdr3_aa: CASSPPGLAGAYNEQFF
cdr3_length: 14; j_call: TRBJ2-1; v_call: TRBV11-3; d_call: -; clone_size: few; cdr3_nt: TGTGCCAGCAGCTTAGGGGTGGGAGGAGATGAGCAGTTCTTC; cdr3_aa: CASSLGVGGDEQFF
cdr3_length: 17; j_call: TRBJ2-7; v_call: TRBV2; d_call: TRBD1; clone_size: -; cdr3_nt: TGTGCCAGCAGCCCCGAGAGAGGGACAGCGAATACCTACGAGCAGTACTTC; cdr3_aa: CASSPERGTANTYEQYF
cdr3_length: 12; j_call: TRBJ2-2; v_call: TRBV7-9; d_call: -; clone_size: -; cdr3_nt: TGTGCCAGCAGCCACAGGGCCGGGGAGCTGTTTTTT; cdr3_aa: CASSHRAGELFF
cdr3_length: 18; j_call: TRBJ2-2; v_call: TRBV5-4; d_call: TRBD2; clone_size: -; cdr3_nt: TGTGCCAGCAGCCCGGGGACTGCAGCGGGAGGGCAAGGCGGGGAGCTGTTTTTT; cdr3_aa: CASSPGTAAGGQGGELFF
cdr3_length: 15; j_call: TRBJ2-7; v_call: TRBV7-9; d_call: -; clone_size: -; cdr3_nt: TGTGCCAGCAGCTCCTTTGACCAGGGTTTCCACGAGCAGTACTTC; cdr3_aa: CASSSFDQGFHEQYF
cdr3_length: 16; j_call: TRBJ2-5; v_call: TRBV11-2; d_call: -; clone_size: -; cdr3_nt: TGTGCCAGCAGCTTCGCCGGGACCAGCCTCGTGGAGACCCAGTACTTC; cdr3_aa: CASSFAGTSLVETQYF
cdr3_length: 14; j_call: TRBJ2-3; v_call: TRBV7-2; d_call: -; clone_size: -; cdr3_nt: TGTGCCAGCAGCTTAACGGCATCGACAGATACGCAGTATTTT; cdr3_aa: CASSLTASTDTQYF
cdr3_length: 16; j_call: TRBJ2-7; v_call: TRBV5-1; d_call: TRBD2; clone_size: -; cdr3_nt: TGCGCCAGCAGCTTGGAAAGAGGGACTAGCAGTCACGAGCAGTACTTC; cdr3_aa: CASSLERGTSSHEQYF
cdr3_length: 13; j_call: TRBJ2-3; v_call: TRBV2; d_call: -; clone_size: -; cdr3_nt: TGTGCCAGCAGTGGCGGGAACACAGATACGCAGTATTTT; cdr3_aa: CASSGGNTDTQYF
cdr3_length: 16; j_call: TRBJ2-5; v_call: TRBV5-1; d_call: -; clone_size: -; cdr3_nt: TGCGCCAGCAGCTTGGCGGTTAACAGGGTTTGGGAGACCCAGTACTTC; cdr3_aa: CASSLAVNRVWETQYF
cdr3_length: 15; j_call: TRBJ2-7; v_call: TRBV28; d_call: -; clone_size: -; cdr3_nt: TGTGCCAGCAGTTCGGGCGGGGTGCCCTACTACGAGCAGTACTTC; cdr3_aa: CASSSGGVPYYEQYF
cdr3_length: 11; j_call: TRBJ2-1; v_call: TRBV29-1; d_call: -; clone_size: -; cdr3_nt: TGCAGCGTTGATCGCGGCAATGAGCAGTTCTTC; cdr3_aa: CSVDRGNEQFF
cdr3_length: 17; j_call: TRBJ2-3; v_call: TRBV4-2; d_call: -; clone_size: -; cdr3_nt: TGTGCCAGCAGCCACCAGGGCAGGAGGGCGGGAACAGATACGCAGTATTTT; cdr3_aa: CASSHQGRRAGTDTQYF